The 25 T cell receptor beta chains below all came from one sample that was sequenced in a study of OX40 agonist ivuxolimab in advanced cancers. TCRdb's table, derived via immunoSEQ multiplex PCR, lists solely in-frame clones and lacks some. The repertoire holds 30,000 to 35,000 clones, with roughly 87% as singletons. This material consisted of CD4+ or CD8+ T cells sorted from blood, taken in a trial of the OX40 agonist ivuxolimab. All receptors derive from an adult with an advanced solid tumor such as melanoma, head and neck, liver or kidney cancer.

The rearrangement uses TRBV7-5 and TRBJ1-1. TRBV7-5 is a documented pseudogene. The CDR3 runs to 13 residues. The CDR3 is CASSPPGGTEAFF. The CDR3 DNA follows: TGTGCCAGCAGCCCCCCGGGGGGCACTGAAGCTTTCTTT.

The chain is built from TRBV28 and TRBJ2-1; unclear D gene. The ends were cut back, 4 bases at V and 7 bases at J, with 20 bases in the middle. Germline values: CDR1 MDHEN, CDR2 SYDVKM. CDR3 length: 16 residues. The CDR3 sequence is CASSSFGSILGNEQFF. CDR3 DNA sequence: TGTGCCAGCAGTTCGTTTGGGTCGATCCTTGGGAATGAGCAGTTCTTC.

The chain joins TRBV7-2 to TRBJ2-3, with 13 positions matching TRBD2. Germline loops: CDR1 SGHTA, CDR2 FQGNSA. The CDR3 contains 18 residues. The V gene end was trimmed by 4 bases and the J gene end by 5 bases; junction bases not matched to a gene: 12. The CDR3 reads CASSSDFRTSGRGDTQYF. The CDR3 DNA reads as TGTGCCAGCAGCTCGGACTTTAGGACTAGCGGGAGAGGAGATACGCAGTATTTT.

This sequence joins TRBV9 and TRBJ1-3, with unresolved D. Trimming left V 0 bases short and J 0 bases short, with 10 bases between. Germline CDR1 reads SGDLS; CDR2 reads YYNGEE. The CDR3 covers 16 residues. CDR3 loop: CASSVALVHSGNTIYF. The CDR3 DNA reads TGTGCCAGCAGCGTAGCTTTAGTCCACTCTGGAAACACCATATATTTT.

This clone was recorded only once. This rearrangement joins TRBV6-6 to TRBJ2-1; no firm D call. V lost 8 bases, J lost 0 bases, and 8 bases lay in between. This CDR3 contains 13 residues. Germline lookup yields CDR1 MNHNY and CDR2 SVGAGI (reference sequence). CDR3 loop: CASGESSYNEQFF. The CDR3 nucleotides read TGTGCCAGCGGAGAGAGCTCCTACAATGAGCAGTTCTTC.

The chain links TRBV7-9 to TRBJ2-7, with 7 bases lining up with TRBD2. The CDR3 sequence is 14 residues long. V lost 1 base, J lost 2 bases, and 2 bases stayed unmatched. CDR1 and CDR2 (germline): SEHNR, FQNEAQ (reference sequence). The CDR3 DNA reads TGTGCCAGCAGCTTAGGTCGGGGGGCCTACGAGCAGTACTTC. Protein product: CASSLGRGAYEQYF. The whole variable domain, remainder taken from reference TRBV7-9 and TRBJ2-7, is DTGVSQNPRHKITKRGQNVTFRCDPISEHNRLYWYRQTLGQGPEFLTYFQNEAQLEKSRLLSDRFSAERPKGSFSTLEIQRTEQGDSAMYLCASSLGRGAYEQYFGPGTRLTVT.

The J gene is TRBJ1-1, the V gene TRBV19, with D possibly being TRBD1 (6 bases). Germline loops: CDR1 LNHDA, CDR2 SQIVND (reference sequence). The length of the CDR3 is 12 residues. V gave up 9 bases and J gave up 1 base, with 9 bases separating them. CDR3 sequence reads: CASLTGNTEAFF. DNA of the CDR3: TGTGCCAGCCTGACAGGGAACACTGAAGCTTTCTTT.

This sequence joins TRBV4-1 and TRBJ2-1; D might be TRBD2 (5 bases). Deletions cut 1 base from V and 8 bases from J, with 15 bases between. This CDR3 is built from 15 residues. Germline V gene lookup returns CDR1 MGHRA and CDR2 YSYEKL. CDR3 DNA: TGCGCCAGCAGCCAAGCTTCGCTAGCCTCCCATGAGCAGTTCTTC. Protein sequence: CASSQASLASHEQFF.

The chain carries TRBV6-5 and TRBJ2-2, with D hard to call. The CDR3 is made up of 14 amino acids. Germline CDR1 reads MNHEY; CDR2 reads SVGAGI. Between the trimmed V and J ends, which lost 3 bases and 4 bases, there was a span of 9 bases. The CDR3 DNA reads TGTGCCAGCAGTTATTACTTCGTCACCGGGGAGCTGTTTTTT. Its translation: CASSYYFVTGELFF.

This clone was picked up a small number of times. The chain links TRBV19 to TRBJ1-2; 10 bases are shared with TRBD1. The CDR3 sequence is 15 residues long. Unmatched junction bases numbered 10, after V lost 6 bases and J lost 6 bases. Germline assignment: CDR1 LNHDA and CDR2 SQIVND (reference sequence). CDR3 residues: CASRLPTGGGNGYTF. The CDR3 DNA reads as TGTGCCAGTAGGCTCCCGACAGGGGGCGGAAATGGCTACACCTTC.

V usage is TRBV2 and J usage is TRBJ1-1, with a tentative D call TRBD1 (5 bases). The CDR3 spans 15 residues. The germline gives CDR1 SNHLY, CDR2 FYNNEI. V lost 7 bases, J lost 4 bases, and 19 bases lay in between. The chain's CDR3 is CASNEGRLGLTEAFF. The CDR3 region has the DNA TGTGCCAGCAACGAGGGACGGTTAGGGCTCACTGAAGCTTTCTTT.

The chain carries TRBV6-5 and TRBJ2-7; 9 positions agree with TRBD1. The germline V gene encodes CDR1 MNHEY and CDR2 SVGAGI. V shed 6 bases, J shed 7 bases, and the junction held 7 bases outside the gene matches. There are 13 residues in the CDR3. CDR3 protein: CASRGQGLFEQYF. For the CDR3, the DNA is TGTGCCAGCAGGGGACAGGGATTGTTTGAGCAGTACTTC.

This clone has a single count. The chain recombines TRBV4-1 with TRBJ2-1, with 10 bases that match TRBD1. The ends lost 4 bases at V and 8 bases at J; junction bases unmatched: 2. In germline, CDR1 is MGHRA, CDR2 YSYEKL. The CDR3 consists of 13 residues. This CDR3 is CASSPGTGDEQFF. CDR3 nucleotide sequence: TGCGCCAGCAGCCCCGGGACAGGGGATGAGCAGTTCTTC.

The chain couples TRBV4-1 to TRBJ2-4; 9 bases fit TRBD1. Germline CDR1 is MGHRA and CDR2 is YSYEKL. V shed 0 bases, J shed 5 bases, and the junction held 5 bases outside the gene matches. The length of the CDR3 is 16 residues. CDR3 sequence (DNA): TGCGCCAGCAGCCAAGATGGGACAGGGTTCGAAAACATTCAGTACTTC. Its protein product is CASSQDGTGFENIQYF.

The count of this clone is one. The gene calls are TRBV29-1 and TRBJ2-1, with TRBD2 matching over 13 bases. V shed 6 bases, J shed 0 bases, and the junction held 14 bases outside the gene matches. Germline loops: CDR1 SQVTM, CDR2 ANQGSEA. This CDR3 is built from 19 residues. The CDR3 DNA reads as TGCAGCGTAGTAGGGACTAGCGGGATAAAAGGGGGCTCCTACAATGAGCAGTTCTTC. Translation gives CSVVGTSGIKGGSYNEQFF.

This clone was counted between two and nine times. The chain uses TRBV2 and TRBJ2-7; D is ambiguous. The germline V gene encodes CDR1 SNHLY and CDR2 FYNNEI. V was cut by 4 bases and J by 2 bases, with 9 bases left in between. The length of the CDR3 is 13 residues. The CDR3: CASSGDPTYEQYF. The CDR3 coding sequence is TGTGCCAGCAGTGGGGATCCAACCTACGAGCAGTACTTC. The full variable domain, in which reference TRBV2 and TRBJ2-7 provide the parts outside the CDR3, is EPEVTQTPSHQVTQMGQEVILRCVPISNHLYFYWYRQILGQKVEFLVSFYNNEISEKSEIFDDQFSVERPDGSNFTLKIRSTKLEDSAMYFCASSGDPTYEQYFGPGTRLTVT.

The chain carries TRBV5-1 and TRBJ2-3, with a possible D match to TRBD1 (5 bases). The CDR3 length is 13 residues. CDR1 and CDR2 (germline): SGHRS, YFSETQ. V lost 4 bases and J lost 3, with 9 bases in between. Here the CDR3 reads CASSKTVTDTQYF. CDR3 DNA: TGCGCCAGCAGCAAGACAGTTACAGATACGCAGTATTTT.

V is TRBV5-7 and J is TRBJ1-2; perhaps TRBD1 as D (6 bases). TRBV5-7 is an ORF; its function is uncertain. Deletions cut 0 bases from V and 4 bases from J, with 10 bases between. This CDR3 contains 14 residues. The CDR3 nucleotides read TGTGCCAGCAGCTTGGGGGGGGCCGTCTATGGCTACACCTTC. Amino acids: CASSLGGAVYGYTF.

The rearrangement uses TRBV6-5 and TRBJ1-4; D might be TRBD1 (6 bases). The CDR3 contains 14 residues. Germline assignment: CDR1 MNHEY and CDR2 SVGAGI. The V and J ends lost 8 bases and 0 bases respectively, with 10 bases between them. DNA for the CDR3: TGTGCCAGCGGGACACCAACAACTAATGAAAAACTGTTTTTT. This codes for CASGTPTTNEKLFF.

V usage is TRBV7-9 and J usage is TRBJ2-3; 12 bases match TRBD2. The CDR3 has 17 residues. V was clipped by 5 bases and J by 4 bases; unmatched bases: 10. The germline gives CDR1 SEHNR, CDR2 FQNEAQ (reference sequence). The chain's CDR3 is CASSGWGLAGRADTQYF. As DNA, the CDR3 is TGTGCCAGCAGCGGGTGGGGACTAGCGGGCCGGGCAGATACGCAGTATTTT.

CDR3 residues: CASSLLLAGDSYEQYF. CDR3 sequence (DNA): TGTGCCAGCAGCTTATTACTAGCGGGCGACTCCTACGAGCAGTACTTC. The chain uses TRBV11-2 and TRBJ2-7, with 9 positions matching TRBD2. The V and J ends lost 2 bases and 0 bases, in that order; junction bases with no gene match: 5. From germline, CDR1 is SGHAT and CDR2 FQNNGV. CDR3 length equals 16 residues. Full variable domain (outside the CDR3, taken from reference TRBV11-2 and TRBJ2-7): EAGVAQSPRYKIIEKRQSVAFWCNPISGHATLYWYQQILGQGPKLLIQFQNNGVVDDSQLPKDRFSAERLKGVDSTLKIQPAKLEDSAVYLCASSLLLAGDSYEQYFGPGTRLTVT.

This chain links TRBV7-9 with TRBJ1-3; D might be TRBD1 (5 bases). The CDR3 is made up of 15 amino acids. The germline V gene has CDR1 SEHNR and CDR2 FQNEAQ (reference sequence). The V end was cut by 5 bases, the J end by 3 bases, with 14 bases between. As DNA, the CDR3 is TGTGCCAGCAGCCCCACGGGGCTTTATGGAAACACCATATATTTT. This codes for CASSPTGLYGNTIYF.

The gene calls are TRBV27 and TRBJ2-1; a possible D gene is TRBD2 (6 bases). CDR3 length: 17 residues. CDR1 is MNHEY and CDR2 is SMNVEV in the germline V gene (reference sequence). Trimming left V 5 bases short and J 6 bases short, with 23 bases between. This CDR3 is CASSTNPRGKASNEQFF. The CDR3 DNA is TGTGCCAGCAGTACGAACCCTCGGGGGAAGGCGTCCAATGAGCAGTTCTTC.

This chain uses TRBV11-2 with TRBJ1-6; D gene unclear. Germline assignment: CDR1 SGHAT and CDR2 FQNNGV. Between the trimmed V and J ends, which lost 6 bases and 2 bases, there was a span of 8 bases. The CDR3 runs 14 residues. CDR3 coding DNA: TGTGCCAGCAGGTCCGGGACCTATAATTCACCCCTCCACTTT. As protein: CASRSGTYNSPLHF.

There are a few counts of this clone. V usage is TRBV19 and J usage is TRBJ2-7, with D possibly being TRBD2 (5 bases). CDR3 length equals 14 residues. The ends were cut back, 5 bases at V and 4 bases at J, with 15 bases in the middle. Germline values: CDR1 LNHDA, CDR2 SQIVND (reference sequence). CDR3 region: CASSPDPGNYEQYF. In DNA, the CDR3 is TGTGCCAGTAGTCCCGACCCGGGGAATTACGAGCAGTACTTC.